These 21 T cell receptor beta chains share one sample of origin, sequenced in a study of T cell repertoires in cytomegalovirus infection (dated by TCRdb to 2018 to 2020). Sequencing took place on an Illumina HiSeq 1500. Using fastp trimming at Q25 and MiXCR clonotype assembly, TCRdb reanalyzed the public sequencing data and kept in-frame beta chains. Entries that share a CDR3 protein sequence are merged under the most common genes and DNA. In all, the sample holds roughly 320,000 distinct CDR3 sequences, and around 10% of those were seen once. The ten biggest clones cover approximately 2.4% of the sample. Sequencing input: PBMCs. Source of these receptors: a human donor in good health (CMV status not recorded). Some clones in this sample may be carry-over from other donors' samples.

This clonotype was seen more than once but under ten times. The CDR3 DNA follows: TGTGCCAGCAGCCTGACTCTAACCTCCTACAATGAGCAGTTCTTC. Encoded protein: CASSLTLTSYNEQFF. The chain combines TRBV6-5 with TRBJ2-1; D is uncertain. The CDR3 contains 15 residues. The ends were cut back, 6 bases at V and 0 bases at J, with 12 bases in the middle. Germline loops: CDR1 MNHEY, CDR2 SVGAGI.

Many counts were recorded for this clonotype. The chain employs TRBV15 and TRBJ2-3, with TRBD2 matching over 10 bases. The ends lost 3 bases at V and 6 bases at J; junction bases unmatched: 18. This CDR3 contains 19 residues. Germline CDR1 is LNHNV and CDR2 is YYDKDF (reference sequence). In DNA form, the CDR3 reads TGTGCCACCAGCAGCCCAATTGTGAGCGGGGGGGCCTCGAGGGATACGCAGTATTTT. Protein product: CATSSPIVSGGASRDTQYF.

This clonotype was found many times. The rearrangement uses TRBV7-9 and TRBJ2-7; TRBD1 is a possible D gene (5 bases). Germline-derived CDR1 and CDR2 are SEHNR and FQNEAQ (reference sequence). The length of the CDR3 is 14 residues. Trimming left V 3 bases short and J 3 bases short, with 12 bases between. The CDR3 sequence: CASSLTENYYEQYV. DNA of the CDR3: TGTGCCAGCAGCTTGACAGAAAATTACTACGAGCAGTACGTC.

This clonotype was counted ten times or more. The genes are TRBV24-1 and TRBJ2-3; D is uncertain. V dropped 1 base and J dropped 5 bases, with 6 bases sitting between them. The germline V gene encodes CDR1 KGHDR and CDR2 SFDVKD. The length of the CDR3 is 13 residues. In DNA, the CDR3 is TGTGCCACCAGTGATTTTCTGGGAGATACGCAGTATTTT. As protein: CATSDFLGDTQYF.

This clonotype was detected many times. J is TRBJ2-7 and V is TRBV29-1, with a tentative D call TRBD1 (6 bases). This CDR3 region has 17 residues. V was trimmed by 4 bases and J by 2 bases, leaving 24 bases between them. The V gene's germline CDR1 is SQVTM and CDR2 ANQGSEA. The CDR3 reads CSVAFRTVEGQPYEQYV. CDR3 DNA: TGCAGCGTTGCTTTTAGGACAGTTGAAGGGCAACCCTACGAGCAGTACGTC.

At least ten counts were recorded for this clonotype. The chain employs TRBV4-2 and TRBJ1-1; D is undetermined. Trimming stripped 0 bases from V and 6 bases from J, with 17 bases between. Germline-derived CDR1 and CDR2 are LGHNA and YNFKEQ. This CDR3 has 16 amino acids. The CDR3 bases are TGTGCCAGCAGCCAAGACCCCCTCCGCAGGTTTTCTGAAGCTTTCTTT. It translates to CASSQDPLRRFSEAFF.

This chain joins TRBV9 and TRBJ1-2; the D is unclear. The germline CDR1 and CDR2 sequences are SGDLS and YYNGEE. V lost 4 bases and J lost 7, with 11 bases in between. The CDR3 is 12 residues long. This CDR3 reads CASSPFEGGYTF. In nucleotides, the CDR3 is TGTGCCAGCAGCCCCTTCGAGGGTGGCTACACCTTC.

There are many counts of this clonotype. The V gene is TRBV7-9, the J gene TRBJ1-3; D is unresolved. Trimming left V 5 bases short and J 0 bases short, with 11 bases between. The CDR3 covers 15 residues. The germline CDR1 and CDR2 sequences are SEHNR and FQNEAQ (reference sequence). The CDR3 reads CASSQGLSSGNTIYF. The DNA of the CDR3 is TGTGCCAGCAGCCAAGGACTGAGCTCTGGAAACACCATATATTTT.

There are a few counts of this clonotype. The chain employs TRBV5-1 and TRBJ2-7, with 7 bases lining up with TRBD2. The germline V gene encodes CDR1 SGHRS and CDR2 YFSETQ. The CDR3 has 15 residues. J was trimmed by 2 bases and V by 0 bases; bases with no gene match: 5. The CDR3 spells CASSLAGAGAYEQYF. In DNA, the CDR3 is TGCGCCAGCAGCTTGGCCGGTGCGGGGGCCTACGAGCAGTACTTC.

This clonotype was counted a few times. This chain connects TRBV5-5 to TRBJ1-6; D call uncertain. CDR3 length: 14 residues. V was pared by 1 base and J by 9 bases, with 11 bases between. From germline, CDR1 is SGHKS and CDR2 YYEKEE (reference sequence). The CDR3 sequence is CASSLLMGGSPLHF. As DNA, the CDR3 is TGTGCCAGCAGCTTGTTAATGGGAGGTTCACCCCTCCACTTT.

The chain joins TRBV19 to TRBJ2-3; 10 bases line up with TRBD2. CDR1 and CDR2 from the germline V gene are LNHDA and SQIVND (reference sequence). This CDR3 region has 15 residues. V trimming: 4 bases; J trimming: 1 base; junction bases outside the gene matches: 2. CDR3 loop: CASSTLAGGTDTQYF. CDR3 nucleotides: TGTGCCAGTAGTACTCTAGCGGGGGGCACAGATACGCAGTATTTT. Full variable domain (remainder filled in from reference TRBV19 and TRBJ2-3): DGGITQSPKYLFRKEGQNVTLSCEQNLNHDAMYWYRQDPGQGLRLIYYSQIVNDFQKGDIAEGYSVSREKKESFPLTVTSAQKNPTAFYLCASSTLAGGTDTQYFGPGTRLTVL.

In its sample, this clonotype was seen many times. The rearrangement links TRBV7-2 to TRBJ2-5; D is unclear. In germline, CDR1 is SGHTA, CDR2 FQGNSA. Trimming removed 2 bases from V and 4 bases from J, with 5 bases in between. The length of the CDR3 is 12 residues. As DNA, the CDR3 is TGTGCCAGCAGCTTAAATTTAGAGACCCAGTACTTC. It encodes CASSLNLETQYF.

This clonotype was observed many times. A junction boundary mismatches the germline segment, possibly from a read error. The chain is built from TRBV6-6 and TRBJ2-7; 9 bases align to TRBD1. CDR1 and CDR2 from the germline V gene are MNHNY and SVGAGI (reference sequence). This CDR3 comprises 15 residues. Here the CDR3 DNA reads TGTGCCAGCAGTGACTCGGACAGGGGAGACTACGAGCAGTACTTC. Protein product: CASSDSDRGDYEQYF.

This clonotype was seen repeatedly, ten times or more. This chain joins TRBV4-2 and TRBJ2-7; 14 bases align to TRBD2. The germline V gene has CDR1 LGHNA and CDR2 YNFKEQ. The CDR3 covers 19 residues. With V trimmed by 1 base and J by 5 bases, 13 bases remained unmatched. The CDR3 spells CASSQGATSGGASTHEQYV. DNA for the CDR3: TGTGCCAGCAGCCAAGGAGCGACTAGCGGGGGGGCCAGTACCCACGAGCAGTACGTC.

This clonotype has at least ten counts. The gene calls are TRBV6-2 or TRBV6-3 and TRBJ1-5; TRBD1 agrees at 10 bases. With 10 bases clipped from V and 6 bases from J, the junction kept 6 bases outside the gene matches. The CDR3 covers 13 residues. The germline gives CDR1 MNHEY, CDR2 SVGEGT. The CDR3 DNA reads as TGTGCCACCCGGGACAGGGGAAGTCAGCCCCAGCATTTT. As protein: CATRDRGSQPQHF.

The CDR3 region has the DNA TGTGCCAGCAGCCGGAACCTACCCGGGAGGGATACGCAGTATTTT. Amino acids: CASSRNLPGRDTQYF. This chain links TRBV3-1 with TRBJ2-3; the match to TRBD2 covers 7 bases. Unmatched junction bases numbered 10, after V lost 4 bases and J lost 6 bases. This CDR3 region has 15 residues. Looked up from germline, CDR1 is LGHDT and CDR2 is YNNKEL (reference sequence).

This clonotype came up many times. The chain carries TRBV12-3 or TRBV12-4 and TRBJ2-1, with no clear D. The CDR3 has 13 amino acids. The CDR3 region has the DNA TGTGCTACCAGATTAACCCTTGGCAATGAGCAGTTCTTC. This gives the protein CATRLTLGNEQFF.

The V gene is TRBV29-1, the J gene TRBJ2-1; 8 bases are a match to TRBD2. Germline CDR1 is SQVTM and CDR2 is ANQGSEA. This CDR3 is built from 15 residues. Trimming took 1 base from V and 4 from J; bases not matched to a gene: 6. The CDR3 spells CSVEGAGGNYNEQFF. In nucleotides, the CDR3 is TGCAGCGTTGAAGGGGCGGGGGGCAATTACAATGAGCAGTTCTTC.

This clonotype was seen ten or more times. The chain employs TRBV29-1 and TRBJ1-5; 7 positions match TRBD1. Trimming at V came to 7 bases and at J to 4 bases, leaving 7 bases not matched to a gene. The CDR3 is 13 residues long. The germline CDR1 and CDR2 sequences are SQVTM and ANQGSEA. The CDR3 bases are TGCAGCGCTGCGGGACAGCTTAATCAGCCCCAGCATTTT. Translated, it gives CSAAGQLNQPQHF.

This clonotype was picked up many times. The CDR3 nucleotides are TGTGCCAGCAGTTTAGGGGCGCCTATTCAGTACTTC. Protein sequence: CASSLGAPIQYF. The rearrangement uses TRBV12-3 or TRBV12-4 and TRBJ2-4; D unresolved. V dropped 1 base and J dropped 10 bases, with 8 bases sitting between them. The CDR3 spans 12 residues.

The rearrangement links TRBV6-2 or TRBV6-3 to TRBJ2-2; D uncertain. Germline-derived CDR1 and CDR2 are MNHEY and SVGEGT. This CDR3 region has 14 residues. V gave up 7 bases and J gave up 1 base, with 10 bases separating them. The CDR3 nucleotides are TGTGCCAGCACCTCCTCTGGGAACACCGGGGAGCTGTTTTTT. Translation: CASTSSGNTGELFF.